This T cell receptor (beta chain) derives from a study of early T cells in non-severe SARS-CoV-2 infection. Study-wide context: Unpaired chains resulted from sequencing bulk RNA of unsorted whole blood. Findings and limits, study-wide: There was a bias toward anti-spike CD8 responses in VDJdb matching, which missed private and CD4 specificities.

V lost 4 bases, J lost 4 bases, and 4 bases stayed unmatched. The CDR3 is made up of 14 amino acids. Concerning this clonotype: Its antigen is as yet unknown.

Unique molecular identifiers were added to individual cDNA molecules. Each CDR3 protein is one row after TCRdb ran MiXCR on the 5' RACE reads. The data contain some 55,000 distinct CDR3 sequences, 12% of them singletons. This receptor was identified in an adult who was a healthcare worker with PCR-confirmed SARS-CoV-2 infection or an uninfected control (not recorded which). The chain has TRBV12-3 or TRBV12-4 and TRBJ1-2; 9 bases fit TRBD1. The sample here was whole blood, taken at baseline. The CDR3 here is CASSYRGPGYGYTF. The CDR3, as DNA: TGTGCCAGCAGTTACAGGGGGCCCGGCTATGGCTACACCTTC.